This passage covers 25 T cell receptor beta chains from one sample sequenced in a study of T cells and Merkel cell carcinoma outcomes. Sequencing used immunoSEQ multiplex PCR; TCRdb keeps in-frame clones, though not all of them. The table includes about 1,900 clones, 60% to 80% detected once. Sample: tumor tissue from Merkel cell carcinoma. The receptors were sampled from a human donor with Merkel cell carcinoma.

This chain joins TRBV9 and TRBJ2-1; D is unclear. V was trimmed by 1 base and J by 7 bases, leaving 9 bases between them. Germline CDR1 SGDLS, CDR2 YYNGEE. This CDR3 has 13 amino acids. DNA of the CDR3: TGTGCCAGCAGCGTATTTGCAGGAAATGAGCAGTTCTTC. Translated: CASSVFAGNEQFF.

The chain recombines TRBV29-1 with TRBJ2-2; TRBD1 agrees at 7 bases. The CDR3 extends over 15 amino acids. J lost 7 bases, V lost 4 bases, and 12 bases had no gene match. The germline gives CDR1 SQVTM, CDR2 ANQGSEA. The CDR3 reads CSVVKGQRQNGELFF. The CDR3 DNA is TGCAGCGTTGTAAAGGGACAGAGGCAAAACGGGGAGCTGTTTTTT.

The chain carries TRBV5-5 and TRBJ2-7; perhaps TRBD1 as D (7 bases). Germline CDR1 and CDR2: SGHKS and YYEKEE (reference sequence). The CDR3 is made up of 13 amino acids. V shed 3 bases and J shed 6 bases, with 13 bases lying between them. CDR3 in amino acids: CASSWGDSGEQYF. DNA of the CDR3: TGTGCCAGCAGCTGGGGGGACAGCGGCGAGCAGTACTTC.

This clone is labeled large. The genes are TRBV5-5 and TRBJ2-2; D gene ambiguous. The V end was cut by 6 bases, the J end by 6 bases, with 9 bases between. CDR1 and CDR2 (germline): SGHKS, YYEKEE (reference sequence). The CDR3 loop spans 12 amino acids. In DNA form, the CDR3 reads TGTGCCAGCACCCCGTTATCCGGGGAGCTGTTTTTT. Translating it yields CASTPLSGELFF. The full variable domain, with the rest looked up from reference TRBV5-5 and TRBJ2-2, is DAGVTQSPTHLIKTRGQQVTLRCSPISGHKSVSWYQQVLGQGPQFIFQYYEKEERGRGNFPDRFSARQFPNYSSELNVNALLLGDSALYLCASTPLSGELFFGEGSRLTVL.

V is TRBV7-8 and J is TRBJ2-3; 11 bases are a match to TRBD1. The CDR3 contains 19 residues. With V trimmed by 0 bases and J by 0 bases, 8 bases remained unmatched. Germline V gene lookup returns CDR1 SGHVS and CDR2 FQNEAQ. CDR3 in DNA: TGTGCCAGCAGCTTAGCGCCCACCGGGACAGGGGGTAGCACAGATACGCAGTATTTT. This gives the protein CASSLAPTGTGGSTDTQYF.

The chain joins TRBV7-9 to TRBJ1-1; 8 bases match TRBD1. Germline lookup yields CDR1 SEHNR and CDR2 FQNEAQ (reference sequence). This CDR3 is built from 16 residues. V trimming: 1 base; J trimming: 0 bases; junction bases outside the gene matches: 4. The CDR3 DNA follows: TGTGCCAGCAGCTTAGGACAGGGGCGAGTGAACACTGAAGCTTTCTTT. Its translation is CASSLGQGRVNTEAFF.

The sample holds a few counts of this clone. The chain combines TRBV6-5 with TRBJ1-1; no firm D call. The ends were cut back, 6 bases at V and 7 bases at J, with 18 bases in the middle. The germline V gene encodes CDR1 MNHEY and CDR2 SVGAGI. The CDR3 runs 14 residues. Here the CDR3 reads CASSLGMGQDEAFF. The DNA for the CDR3 is TGTGCCAGCAGCCTCGGGATGGGCCAGGATGAAGCTTTCTTT.

J is TRBJ2-7 and V is TRBV7-9; 14 bases are shared with TRBD2. With 5 bases clipped from V and 6 bases from J, the junction kept 9 bases outside the gene matches. The CDR3 length is 16 residues. Germline V gene lookup returns CDR1 SEHNR and CDR2 FQNEAQ (reference sequence). DNA for the CDR3: TGTGCCAGCAGCCGACTAGCGGGGGGGCAGATGCGCGAGCAGTACTTC. As protein: CASSRLAGGQMREQYF.

This sequence joins TRBV18 and TRBJ2-3; D possibly matches TRBD1 or TRBD2 (5 bases each). Germline V gene lookup returns CDR1 KGHSH and CDR2 LQKENI. The CDR3 is 15 amino acids. V lost 3 bases, J lost 0 bases, and 10 bases lay in between. CDR3 sequence (DNA): TGTGCCAGCTCACCGCTCCGGGACAGCACAGATACGCAGTATTTT. Protein sequence: CASSPLRDSTDTQYF.

The gene calls are TRBV15 and TRBJ1-1; 7 positions match TRBD1. Germline values: CDR1 LNHNV, CDR2 YYDKDF (reference sequence). V lost 5 bases to trimming and J lost 8 bases; unmatched junction nucleotides: 17. CDR3 size: 16 residues. The CDR3 DNA follows: TGTGCCACCAGCTTACAAACCGACAGGGTGATTGTAGAAGCTTTCTTT. Translation: CATSLQTDRVIVEAFF.

The V call is TRBV9, the J call TRBJ1-3, with TRBD1 identical over 8 bases. There are 13 residues in the CDR3. Germline-derived CDR1 and CDR2 are SGDLS and YYNGEE. Trimming removed 3 bases from V and 9 bases from J; junction bases left unmatched: 5. CDR3 residues: CASSGGTGLTIYF. CDR3 DNA: TGTGCCAGCAGCGGAGGGACAGGACTCACCATATATTTT.

The V call is TRBV5-1, the J call TRBJ2-3; tentatively, D is TRBD1 (5 bases). The CDR3 is made up of 16 amino acids. V was pared by 0 bases and J by 0 bases, with 11 bases between. The V gene's germline CDR1 is SGHRS and CDR2 YFSETQ. The CDR3 DNA is TGCGCCAGCAGCTTGGATGCAGGGCTGAGCACAGATACGCAGTATTTT. Protein product: CASSLDAGLSTDTQYF.

The V and J genes are TRBV18 and TRBJ1-1; D is unclear. The CDR3 is 14 amino acids. Germline CDR1 and CDR2: KGHSH and LQKENI. The ends were cut back, 2 bases at V and 3 bases at J, with 10 bases in the middle. For the CDR3, the DNA is TGTGCCAGCTCACCAAAGGGTAAGGACACTGAAGCTTTCTTT. This codes for CASSPKGKDTEAFF.

In its sample, this clone was seen a few times. The rearrangement links TRBV18 to TRBJ2-5; 10 positions match TRBD2. J gave up 5 bases and V 3 bases, and 3 bases lay outside the gene matches. The CDR3 is 14 amino acids. Germline V gives CDR1 KGHSH, CDR2 LQKENI. CDR3 residues: CASSPQTSGETQYF. The CDR3 region has the DNA TGTGCCAGCTCACCCCAGACTAGCGGGGAGACCCAGTACTTC.

V and J are TRBV9 and TRBJ2-1, with 8 positions matching TRBD2. CDR1 is SGDLS, CDR2 YYNGEE, per germline. The CDR3 runs 14 residues. Trimming removed 0 bases from V and 10 bases from J; junction bases left unmatched: 6. Written as DNA, the CDR3 is TGTGCCAGCAGCGTAGCAGGGTCGGGAGGGGAGCAGTTCTTC. Its protein product is CASSVAGSGGEQFF.

The chain links TRBV11-2 to TRBJ2-7; D may match TRBD1 or TRBD2 (5 bases each). Germline V gives CDR1 SGHAT, CDR2 FQNNGV. This CDR3 is built from 15 residues. Trimming removed 3 bases from V and 4 bases from J, with 16 bases in between. In nucleotides, the CDR3 is TGTGCCAGCAGCTTGGGGCCGGGATACTTATACGAGCAGTACTTC. Protein sequence: CASSLGPGYLYEQYF.

This chain joins TRBV7-2 and TRBJ2-7; TRBD2 agrees at 8 bases. The CDR3 spans 15 residues. Germline CDR1 is SGHTA and CDR2 is FQGNSA. Germline trimming cut 1 base from V and 3 bases from J; bases unmatched to any gene: 5. The DNA of the CDR3 is TGTGCCAGCAGCTTAGTACCGGGAGGGAACTACGAGCAGTACTTC. Translation: CASSLVPGGNYEQYF.

The chain combines TRBV6-5 with TRBJ2-1; 8 nucleotides match TRBD2. Trimming removed 6 bases from V and 6 bases from J; junction bases left unmatched: 10. From germline, CDR1 is MNHEY and CDR2 SVGAGI. The CDR3 runs to 15 residues. Here the CDR3 DNA reads TGTGCCAGCAGGGGGGGGGAACTAGCGGTCAATGAGCAGTTCTTC. This translates into CASRGGELAVNEQFF.

The rearrangement uses TRBV2 and TRBJ1-1; 8 bases map to TRBD1. V was clipped by 6 bases and J by 4 bases; unmatched bases: 7. The germline gives CDR1 SNHLY, CDR2 FYNNEI. The CDR3 length is 14 residues. Written as DNA, the CDR3 is TGTGCCAGCAGGCCTCAGGGGGCGCCCACTGAAGCTTTCTTT. Amino acids: CASRPQGAPTEAFF.

This clone was observed a single time. This rearrangement joins TRBV4-1 to TRBJ2-4; possible D gene TRBD1, 5 bases. The CDR3 runs to 14 residues. CDR1 and CDR2 (germline): MGHRA, YSYEKL. The V gene lost 6 bases and the J gene lost 0 bases, with 9 bases spanning the gap. CDR3 sequence reads: CASRPTAAKNIQYF. As DNA, the CDR3 is TGCGCCAGCAGGCCGACAGCAGCCAAAAACATTCAGTACTTC.

V usage is TRBV18 and J usage is TRBJ2-7, with unresolved D. Between the trimmed V and J ends, which lost 3 bases and 2 bases, there was a span of 11 bases. Germline CDR1 reads KGHSH; CDR2 reads LQKENI. CDR3 size: 14 residues. Here the CDR3 reads CASSPYPGAYEQYF. The CDR3 nucleotides are TGTGCCAGCTCACCCTATCCAGGAGCCTACGAGCAGTACTTC.

This rearrangement joins TRBV7-9 to TRBJ1-2, with TRBD1 matching 7 bases. V gave up 3 bases and J gave up 7 bases; unmatched junction bases: 8. The germline V gene encodes CDR1 SEHNR and CDR2 FQNEAQ (reference sequence). This CDR3 has 14 amino acids. DNA of the CDR3: TGTGCCAGCAGCTTTGTAGGGGGCAATGGTGGCTACACCTTC. Its protein product is CASSFVGGNGGYTF.

The V call is TRBV23-1, the J call TRBJ2-7, with a tentative D call TRBD2 (5 bases). TRBV23-1 is recorded as an ORF, its role being uncertain. This CDR3 is built from 13 residues. V lost 3 bases and J 2 bases, leaving 8 bases between the germline ends. Written as DNA, the CDR3 is TGCGCCAGCAGTCATCCGGAGGCCTACGAGCAGTACTTC. It specifies CASSHPEAYEQYF.

The chain uses TRBV18 and TRBJ2-3; maybe TRBD2 (5 bases). The V gene's germline CDR1 is KGHSH and CDR2 LQKENI. V lost 6 bases, J lost 2 bases, and 21 bases lay in between. This CDR3 region has 17 residues. This CDR3 is CASSVAVRATTTDTQYF. CDR3 DNA: TGTGCCAGCTCCGTAGCCGTGAGGGCTACGACCACAGATACGCAGTATTTT.

To note about this clone: An end of the junction does not agree with germline; a read error may underlie this. The chain carries TRBV18 and TRBJ1-3; D is ambiguous. This CDR3 has 16 residues. CDR1 and CDR2 (germline): KGHSH, LQKENI. CDR3 sequence (DNA): TGTGCCAGCTCACCAGGGCAATTCTCATCTGGAAACACTATATATTTT. Its protein is CASSPGQFSSGNTIYF. The full variable domain, in which reference TRBV18 and TRBJ1-3 provide the parts outside the CDR3, is NAGVMQNPRHLVRRRGQEARLRCSPMKGHSHVYWYRQLPEEGLKFMVYLQKENIIDESGMPKERFSAEFPKEGPSILRIQQVVRGDSAAYFCASSPGQFSSGNTIYFGEGSWLTVV.